The 9 T cell receptor beta chains below were found in one sample sequenced in a study of shared clonotypes between healthy human individuals. Generated by immunoSEQ multiplex PCR, the TCRdb table keeps only in-frame clones and is missing some. The sample holds a few million clones; approximately 93% are singletons and the top ten take 0.35% to 0.45%. Sample: naive CD4+ T cells from PBMCs. Subset reported: CD45RA+ positively selected. The receptors derive from a man aged 18 to 30 in good health. Some clones in this sample may be carry-over from other donors' samples.

The CDR3 coding sequence is TGTGCCAGCAGCGTAGTAGGTAGGGGTGGCGGCTACACCTTC. It yields the protein CASSVVGRGGGYTF. The V call is TRBV9, the J call TRBJ1-2; tentative D call: TRBD1 (5 bases). The V end was cut by 0 bases, the J end by 8 bases, with 14 bases between. CDR1 is SGDLS and CDR2 is YYNGEE in the germline V gene. The CDR3 length is 14 residues. Filled out from reference TRBV9 and TRBJ1-2, the complete variable domain reads DSGVTQTPKHLITATGQRVTLRCSPRSGDLSVYWYQQSLDQGLQFLIQYYNGEERAKGNILERFSAQQFPDLHSELNLSSLELGDSALYFCASSVVGRGGGYTFGSGTRLTVV.

This clone was detected only a few times. The chain carries TRBV6-1 and TRBJ1-5; D gene ambiguous. The CDR3 consists of 12 residues. Trimming removed 5 bases at V and 5 bases at J, with 7 bases between. Germline V lookup: CDR1 MNHNS, CDR2 SASEGT. CDR3 coding DNA: TGTGCCAGCAGTTTAAACGATCAGCCCCAGCATTTT. Translating it yields CASSLNDQPQHF.

The gene calls are TRBV4-1 and TRBJ2-7, with 12 bases lining up with TRBD2. Looked up from germline, CDR1 is MGHRA and CDR2 is YSYEKL. The V gene end was trimmed by 6 bases and the J gene end by 0 bases; junction bases not matched to a gene: 6. The CDR3 has 16 amino acids. CDR3 in amino acids: CASRLAGGSSSYEQYF. CDR3 DNA sequence: TGCGCCAGCAGACTAGCGGGAGGTTCAAGCTCCTACGAGCAGTACTTC.

V gene TRBV7-2 combines with J gene TRBJ2-1; 15 bases match TRBD2. There are 18 residues in the CDR3. Per the germline V gene, CDR1 is SGHTA and CDR2 is FQGNSA. The ends lost 0 bases at V and 6 bases at J; junction bases unmatched: 6. The CDR3 here is CASSLAGTSGRSLNEQFF. CDR3 nucleotides: TGTGCCAGCAGCTTAGCCGGGACTAGCGGGAGGTCTCTCAATGAGCAGTTCTTC.

V and J are TRBV4-1 and TRBJ2-7; 14 bases map to TRBD2. CDR3 size: 14 residues. V trimming: 2 bases; J trimming: 12 bases; junction bases outside the gene matches: 6. The germline CDR1 and CDR2 sequences are MGHRA and YSYEKL. In nucleotides, the CDR3 is TGCGCCAGCAGCCAACCGGGACTAGCGGGAGCCCCGTACTTC. It codes for CASSQPGLAGAPYF.

Regarding this clone: Other DNA sequences from this sample encode an identical CDR3 as well. V usage is TRBV4-1 and J usage is TRBJ2-1; possibly TRBD1 or TRBD2 for D (5 bases each). This CDR3 is 15 amino acids long. V lost 0 bases and J lost 1, with 7 bases in between. Germline-derived CDR1 and CDR2 are MGHRA and YSYEKL. The CDR3 DNA is TGCGCCAGCAGCCAAGATGGGGGTTCCTACAATGAGCAGTTCTTC. Protein: CASSQDGGSYNEQFF.

The CDR3: CASSIDWVRRGQETQYF. CDR3 sequence (DNA): TGTGCCAGTAGTATAGACTGGGTAAGGCGCGGCCAAGAGACCCAGTACTTC. The gene calls are TRBV19 and TRBJ2-5; D is undetermined. CDR1 is LNHDA, CDR2 SQIVND, per germline (reference sequence). The CDR3 has 17 residues. Trimming pared 0 bases from V and 1 base from J, leaving 15 bases between.

The V call is TRBV2, the J call TRBJ2-1; TRBD2 matches 8 bases. The CDR3 spans 13 residues. The ends lost 7 bases at V and 2 bases at J; junction bases unmatched: 1. Germline CDR1 and CDR2: SNHLY and FYNNEI. CDR3 sequence reads: CASNGGAYNEQFF. The DNA of the CDR3 is TGTGCCAGCAACGGGGGGGCCTACAATGAGCAGTTCTTC.

V gene TRBV6-5 combines with J gene TRBJ1-5, with D unresolved. This CDR3 has 15 residues. The V and J ends lost 7 bases and 0 bases respectively, with 13 bases between them. Germline CDR1 and CDR2: MNHEY and SVGAGI. CDR3 amino acids: CASTINRYSNQPQHF. The CDR3 region has the DNA TGTGCCAGCACCATAAACAGATATAGCAATCAGCCCCAGCATTTT.